These 9 T cell receptor beta chains were all obtained from the same sample, sequenced in a study of T cell responses to AZD1222 COVID-19 vaccine. Profiled with immunoSEQ multiplex PCR; TCRdb holds only in-frame clones, not every one. The sample consists of 65,000 to 80,000 clones, more than 75% of them appearing once. This sample comprised peripheral blood, obtained 28 days after the second dose of the MenACWY control vaccine. The receptors here all came from an adult who received the MenACWY meningococcal vaccine as a control.

This rearrangement joins TRBV4-2 to TRBJ2-3; TRBD1 agrees at 8 bases. The CDR3 sequence is 13 residues long. The V segment lost 5 bases and the J segment 7 bases; nucleotides outside the gene matches: 5. Germline V gene sequence: CDR1 LGHNA, CDR2 YNFKEQ. CDR3 protein: CASSNYRGNTQYF. CDR3 bases: TGTGCCAGCAGCAATTACAGGGGGAATACGCAGTATTTT.

V is TRBV11-1 and J is TRBJ2-1; TRBD2 might be the D (6 bases). The CDR3 totals 14 residues. V was clipped by 0 bases and J by 4 bases, with 7 bases between them. The V gene's germline CDR1 is SGHAT and CDR2 FQDESV (reference sequence). The CDR3 DNA sequence: TGTGCCAGCAGCTTAGCGGGGACTTACAATGAGCAGTTCTTC. Protein product: CASSLAGTYNEQFF.

The J gene is TRBJ2-7, the V gene TRBV10-2; TRBD2 aligns across 9 bases. In germline, CDR1 is WSHSY, CDR2 SAAADI. The V segment lost 4 bases and the J segment 6 bases; nucleotides outside the gene matches: 4. This CDR3 region has 13 residues. In DNA, the CDR3 is TGCGCCAGCAGTGGGGTGCGGGAGGGCGAGCAGTACTTC. This sequence encodes CASSGVREGEQYF.

The rearrangement links TRBV30 to TRBJ1-1; D is undetermined. The germline CDR1 and CDR2 sequences are GTSNPN and SVGIG (reference sequence). The V end was cut by 1 base, the J end by 5 bases, with 11 bases between. CDR3 length: 13 residues. In nucleotides, the CDR3 is TGTGCCTGGAGTGCGCTGCTGGAGACTGAAGCTTTCTTT. Encoded protein: CAWSALLETEAFF.

The CDR3 bases are TGTGCCAGCAGACAACCGGGACAGGGGAAATACGAGCAGTACTTC. Residues: CASRQPGQGKYEQYF. This chain links TRBV6-5 with TRBJ2-7; 10 nucleotides line up with TRBD1. V was pared by 6 bases and J by 4 bases, with 9 bases of the junction left unmatched. The CDR3 runs to 15 residues. Germline loops: CDR1 MNHEY, CDR2 SVGAGI.

J is TRBJ1-2 and V is TRBV4-3; tentative D call: TRBD1 (6 bases). This CDR3 has 16 residues. The germline V and J ends were trimmed by 0 bases and 0 bases, with 11 bases remaining between them. Per germline, CDR1 LGHNA and CDR2 YSLEER. The CDR3 sequence is CASSQDDRSSNYGYTF. CDR3 DNA: TGCGCCAGCAGCCAAGATGACAGGTCTTCTAACTATGGCTACACCTTC.

This clone was seen once. The genes are TRBV5-1 and TRBJ1-1; 9 nucleotides agree with TRBD1. Germline trimming cut 4 bases from V and 1 base from J; bases unmatched to any gene: 5. Per germline, CDR1 SGHRS and CDR2 YFSETQ. The length of the CDR3 is 15 residues. The CDR3 DNA reads as TGCGCCAGCAGCGCACAGGGGGCAGGGAACACTGAAGCTTTCTTT. It codes for CASSAQGAGNTEAFF.

This sequence joins TRBV6-5 and TRBJ1-6; D possibly corresponds to TRBD1 (6 bases). This CDR3 contains 14 residues. Trimming took 4 bases from V and 5 from J, leaving 9 bases between them. Germline V CDR1 and CDR2: MNHEY, SVGAGI. The CDR3 sequence: CASSSGQNNSPLHF. The DNA for the CDR3 is TGTGCCAGCAGTTCTGGACAGAATAATTCACCCCTCCACTTT.

This clone has more than one count but fewer than ten. This chain uses TRBV20-1 with TRBJ2-1; TRBD2 aligns across 7 bases. V dropped 3 bases and J dropped 5; count of bases not matched to a gene: 10. The CDR3 contains 15 residues. The germline V gene encodes CDR1 DFQATT and CDR2 SNEGSKA (reference sequence). CDR3 coding DNA: TGCAGTGCTAGTGGAAGGGAGGGGAGGAACAATGAGCAGTTCTTC. Protein product: CSASGREGRNNEQFF.